This T cell receptor (beta chain) was sequenced in a study of CD8+CD57+ T cells in acquired aplastic anemia. Study at large: Quantities of DNA derived from sorted CD4+ and CD8+ cells averaged roughly 3 ug. Study-wide points: Patients showed no significant difference from controls in CD8+ Simpson's diversity.

About this clonotype itself: As yet, its antigen is unknown.

Patients chosen for sequencing had shown CD8+CD57+ cell expansion by flow cytometry. No therapy had been given to the patients at the time of blood sampling. Genomic DNA acted as the template from which TCR beta VDJ combination and CDR3 sequence profiling were carried out. TCRdb used MiXCR to reprocess the reads, holding one entry per CDR3 protein. The table has around 180,000 distinct CDR3 sequences, 48% seen once; the top ten hold more than 1.5%. Germline V gene sequence: CDR1 DFQATT, CDR2 SNEGSKA (reference sequence). Trimming at V came to 6 bases and at J to 2 bases, leaving 9 bases not matched to a gene. The CDR3 loop spans 14 amino acids.

This rearrangement joins TRBV20-1 to TRBJ2-5, with 7 positions matching TRBD2. The sequenced material came from sorted CD4+, CD8+, or CD8+CD57+ T cells (not recorded which) from PBMCs. This sequence was found in a human donor with aplastic anemia. The DNA for the CDR3 is TGCAGTGCAACCCGGGGAGGGTGGCAAGAGACCCAGTACTTC. Amino acids: CSATRGGWQETQYF.